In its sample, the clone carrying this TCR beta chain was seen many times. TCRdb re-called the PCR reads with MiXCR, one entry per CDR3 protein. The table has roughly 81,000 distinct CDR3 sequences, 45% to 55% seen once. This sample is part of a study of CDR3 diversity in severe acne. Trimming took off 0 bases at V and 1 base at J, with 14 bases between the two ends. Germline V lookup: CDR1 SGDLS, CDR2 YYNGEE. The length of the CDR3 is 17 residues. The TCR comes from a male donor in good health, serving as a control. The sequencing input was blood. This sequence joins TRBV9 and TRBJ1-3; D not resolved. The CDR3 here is CASSVGGRVGSGNTIYF. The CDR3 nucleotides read TGTGCCAGCAGCGTAGGTGGGAGGGTTGGTTCTGGAAACACCATATATTTT.